This passage covers 24 T cell receptor beta chains from one sample sequenced in a study of T cell repertoires in cytomegalovirus infection. In TCRdb, the reads were re-called with MiXCR into one record per CDR3 protein. The sample shows a few hundred thousand distinct CDR3 sequences, 26% of them seen only once. Sequencing input: PBMCs. These receptors originate from a human donor in good health (CMV status not recorded). Some clones in this sample may be carry-over from other donors' samples.

The rearrangement joins TRBV29-1 to TRBJ1-2; tentatively, D is TRBD1 (5 bases). Germline CDR1 reads SQVTM; CDR2 reads ANQGSEA. The CDR3 has 14 amino acids. Trimming stripped 0 bases from V and 4 bases from J, with 12 bases between. The CDR3 sequence: CSVEDRRQTYGYTF. As DNA, the CDR3 is TGCAGCGTTGAAGATCGACGACAGACCTATGGCTACACCTTC.

This CDR3 reads CASSEVAGIQETQYF. CDR3 in DNA: TGTGCCAGCAGTGAAGTGGCAGGAATTCAAGAGACCCAGTACTTC. This chain joins TRBV6-1 and TRBJ2-5, with D unclear. This CDR3 has 15 residues. The V end was cut by 1 base, the J end by 2 bases, with 11 bases between. The germline CDR1 and CDR2 sequences are MNHNS and SASEGT.

This clonotype has a handful of counts. CDR3 sequence (DNA): TGTGCCAGCAGCCCGTCTTGGTTCAGGGGCGGCGAGCAGTACTTC. This sequence encodes CASSPSWFRGGEQYF. The V gene is TRBV7-9, the J gene TRBJ2-7; D is possibly TRBD1 (6 bases). Germline-derived CDR1 and CDR2 are SEHNR and FQNEAQ (reference sequence). This CDR3 region has 15 residues. The V and J ends lost 5 bases and 6 bases respectively, with 20 bases between them.

Many counts were recorded for this clonotype. Germline is not matched at one junction end, which may reflect a read error. The chain has TRBV7-2 and TRBJ2-2; D remains ambiguous. This CDR3 has 12 residues. CDR1 SGHTA and CDR2 FQGNSA come from the germline V gene. CDR3 nucleotides: TGTGCCAGCACCTTAGCCCACGGGGAGCTGTTTTTT. Translating it yields CASTLAHGELFF.

V and J are TRBV11-2 and TRBJ2-7; unclear D gene. The length of the CDR3 is 11 residues. CDR1 and CDR2 (germline): SGHAT, FQNNGV. Trimming shortened V by 4 bases and J by 6 bases, and 7 bases separated the two germline ends. CDR3 sequence: CASSSTLEQYV. Here the CDR3 DNA reads TGTGCCAGCAGCTCGACACTCGAGCAGTACGTC.

The chain has TRBV5-8 and TRBJ1-4; D is unclear. The ends were cut back, 1 base at V and 0 bases at J, with 10 bases in the middle. CDR1 is SGHTS, CDR2 YDEGEE, per germline. The CDR3 sequence is 16 residues long. The CDR3 loop is CASSLFGFATNEKLFF. The CDR3 nucleotides are TGTGCCAGCAGCTTGTTCGGCTTTGCAACTAATGAAAAACTGTTTTTT.

This clonotype was found many times. Relative to the germline gene, one junction end is altered; a read error may explain this. V is TRBV7-3 and J is TRBJ2-2; D is possibly TRBD2 (5 bases). CDR1 is SGHTA and CDR2 is FQGTGA in the germline V gene. The CDR3 contains 15 residues. CDR3 DNA: TGCGCCAGCAGTCGCACGGGGACGAACACCGGGGAGCTGTTTTTT. Protein sequence: CASSRTGTNTGELFF.

The rearrangement uses TRBV20-1 and TRBJ2-3, with no clear D. Germline CDR1 reads DFQATT; CDR2 reads SNEGSKA (reference sequence). V lost 4 bases to trimming and J lost 1 base, with 15 bases between them. The CDR3 loop spans 15 amino acids. The CDR3 DNA is TGCAGTGCTAAAGAGCTGGGAAGGCGCACAGATACGCAGTATTTT. As protein: CSAKELGRRTDTQYF.

The V call is TRBV6-6, the J call TRBJ1-2; possible D gene TRBD1, 5 bases. Germline V gene sequence: CDR1 MNHNY, CDR2 SVGAGI (reference sequence). The ends were cut back, 4 bases at V and 1 base at J, with 16 bases in the middle. CDR3 length: 16 amino acids. CDR3: CASSSRVRGDNYGYTF. The CDR3 DNA follows: TGTGCCAGCAGTTCCCGTGTTAGGGGCGATAACTATGGCTACACCTTC.

The chain joins TRBV15 to TRBJ2-1, with a possible D match to TRBD1 (6 bases). The germline gives CDR1 LNHNV, CDR2 YYDKDF (reference sequence). This CDR3 has 15 residues. Trimming took off 4 bases at V and 0 bases at J, with 10 bases between the two ends. For the CDR3, the DNA is TGTGCCACCAGCATGGACAGTGCCTCCTACAATGAGCAGTTCTTC. This codes for CATSMDSASYNEQFF.

In its sample, this clonotype was seen a few times. CDR3 residues: CASSRRWGQENTEAFF. In nucleotides, the CDR3 is TGTGCCAGTAGTAGGCGATGGGGACAGGAGAACACTGAAGCTTTCTTT. The V gene is TRBV19, the J gene TRBJ1-1, with 8 nucleotides matching TRBD1. CDR1 and CDR2 from the germline V gene are LNHDA and SQIVND (reference sequence). The junction had 8 bases not matched to a gene; V was cut back by 4 bases and J by 1 base. The CDR3 has 16 amino acids.

This clonotype has a count of ten or more. This chain links TRBV6-2 or TRBV6-3 with TRBJ2-7, with D possibly TRBD2 on 6 matching bases. The CDR3 has 16 residues. V was trimmed by 6 bases and J by 5 bases, leaving 23 bases between them. The germline CDR1 and CDR2 sequences are MNHEY and SVGEGT. The CDR3 DNA reads TGTGCCAGCAGACCCCCCTCCAGCGGGTGGTCCCACGAGCAGTACTTC. Translation: CASRPPSSGWSHEQYF.

This clonotype was seen many times. The chain carries TRBV7-2 and TRBJ1-6; TRBD1 agrees at 8 bases. Germline V lookup: CDR1 SGHTA, CDR2 FQGNSA. The J segment lost 5 bases and the V segment lost 1 base, leaving 10 bases of the junction unmatched. The CDR3 spans 18 residues. CDR3 residues: CASSLGPRWTGHNSPLHF. The CDR3 DNA is TGTGCCAGCAGCTTAGGCCCACGGTGGACAGGGCATAATTCACCCCTCCACTTT.

The chain carries TRBV10-3 and TRBJ2-2; the match to TRBD2 covers 12 bases. CDR3 length equals 17 residues. J was trimmed by 7 bases and V by 2 bases; bases with no gene match: 8. Germline loops: CDR1 ENHRY, CDR2 SYGVKD. The CDR3 DNA follows: TGTGCCATCAGTGAGACGCTAGCGGGAGGGCCCCTCGGGGAGCTGTTTTTT. This translates into CAISETLAGGPLGELFF.

A few counts support this clonotype. The rearrangement joins TRBV6-5 to TRBJ2-3; 13 bases are shared with TRBD2. Trimming took 0 bases from V and 0 from J; bases not matched to a gene: 0. The CDR3 is made up of 17 amino acids. Germline values: CDR1 MNHEY, CDR2 SVGAGI. CDR3 bases: TGTGCCAGCAGTTACTCGGGACTAGCGGGAAGCACAGATACGCAGTATTTT. It specifies CASSYSGLAGSTDTQYF.

The J gene is TRBJ2-7, the V gene TRBV2; D uncertain. Trimming removed 2 bases at V and 8 bases at J, with 16 bases between. The CDR3 consists of 14 residues. Germline loops: CDR1 SNHLY, CDR2 FYNNEI. The CDR3 coding sequence is TGTGCCAGCAGTGAAACCTTGGTAGGTCAGCAGCAGTACTTC. Translated, it gives CASSETLVGQQQYF.

This clonotype showed up just a few times. This chain connects TRBV11-2 to TRBJ1-2, with no clear D. This CDR3 region has 15 residues. V lost 1 base and J lost 1, with 10 bases in between. CDR1 SGHAT and CDR2 FQNNGV come from the germline V gene. As DNA, the CDR3 is TGTGCCAGCAGCTTAGGCTCTCAGCTTAACTATGGCTACACCTTC. This translates into CASSLGSQLNYGYTF.

The chain uses TRBV14 and TRBJ2-3, with TRBD2 as a possible D gene (5 bases). Per the germline V gene, CDR1 is SGHDN and CDR2 is FVKESK. The V gene lost 0 bases and the J gene lost 4 bases, with 20 bases spanning the gap. This CDR3 comprises 18 residues. CDR3 DNA: TGTGCCAGCAGCCAAGAGGGGAGTAGTTCGTTTTTCGCAGATACGCAGTATTTT. Translating it yields CASSQEGSSSFFADTQYF.

The table lists this clonotype with a count of one. The chain joins TRBV20-1 to TRBJ2-1; TRBD1 matches 8 bases. CDR1 and CDR2 from the germline V gene are DFQATT and SNEGSKA (reference sequence). After removal of 3 bases from V and 2 bases from J, the junction contained 0 bases not matched to a gene. The CDR3 is made up of 13 amino acids. The CDR3: CSARDRAYNEQFF. CDR3 coding DNA: TGCAGTGCTAGGGACAGGGCCTACAATGAGCAGTTCTTC.

The CDR3 DNA reads as TGTGCCAGCAGCCTAGGCGCCAGGGAAACTTTCTTT. Protein sequence: CASSLGARETFF. V is TRBV5-3 and J is TRBJ1-1; D is perhaps TRBD1 (5 bases). TRBV5-3 is sorted into the ORF group, with uncertain function. This CDR3 is built from 12 residues. Trimming took 8 bases from V and 12 from J, leaving 20 bases between them.

This chain links TRBV11-2 with TRBJ1-2; unclear D gene. Germline V CDR1 and CDR2: SGHAT, FQNNGV. Trimming left V 1 base short and J 3 bases short, with 6 bases between. This CDR3 spans 13 amino acids. CDR3 in amino acids: CASSLGGYYGYTF. The CDR3 DNA sequence: TGTGCCAGCAGCTTAGGGGGATACTATGGCTACACCTTC. The complete variable domain, with remaining parts taken from reference TRBV11-2 and TRBJ1-2, reads EAGVAQSPRYKIIEKRQSVAFWCNPISGHATLYWYQQILGQGPKLLIQFQNNGVVDDSQLPKDRFSAERLKGVDSTLKIQPAKLEDSAVYLCASSLGGYYGYTFGSGTRLTVV.

This clonotype has at least ten counts. This rearrangement joins TRBV7-2 to TRBJ2-7, with 7 bases identical to TRBD2. The CDR3 totals 12 residues. V lost 10 bases, J lost 5 bases, and 8 bases stayed unmatched. CDR1 and CDR2 from the germline V gene are SGHTA and FQGNSA. CDR3 DNA sequence: TGTGCCACCCGGACTAGTCCCCACGAGCAGTACTTC. Amino acids: CATRTSPHEQYF. Full variable domain (rest looked up from reference TRBV7-2 and TRBJ2-7): GAGVSQSPSNKVTEKGKDVELRCDPISGHTALYWYRQSLGQGLEFLIYFQGNSAPDKSGLPSDRFSAERTGGSVSTLTIQRTQQEDSAVYLCATRTSPHEQYFGPGTRLTVT.

This clonotype appeared a few times. CDR3 loop: CSATLAGDPYEQYV. CDR3 DNA: TGCAGTGCCACACTAGCGGGAGACCCCTACGAGCAGTACGTC. The J gene is TRBJ2-7, the V gene TRBV20-1; the match to TRBD2 covers 11 bases. This CDR3 is 14 amino acids long. CDR1 and CDR2 (germline): DFQATT, SNEGSKA (reference sequence). The trim removed 6 bases at V and 2 bases at J, leaving 6 bases unmatched.

The chain combines TRBV2 with TRBJ1-2; 8 bases match TRBD1. This CDR3 region has 13 residues. Germline CDR1 SNHLY, CDR2 FYNNEI. V gave up 3 bases and J gave up 8 bases; unmatched junction bases: 5. In DNA, the CDR3 is TGTGCCAGCAGTGATGGACAGGGACGAGGCTACACCTTC. Its translation is CASSDGQGRGYTF.